This T cell receptor beta chain was found in a study of Graves' ophthalmopathy and Graves' hyperthyroidism. Notes on the study in general: Blood repertoires reportedly contained most expanded thyroid clonotypes above 0.001 frequency.

The CDR3 is 14 amino acids. Deletions cut 7 bases from V and 3 bases from J, with 12 bases between. TCR beta CDR3 amplification used RNA transcripts. After a first-round RT-PCR with HTBI primers, a second-round multiplex PCR was run. TCRdb re-called the multiplex PCR reads through MiXCR, storing one row per CDR3 protein. The repertoire holds under 800,000 distinct CDR3 sequences, with over 20% as singletons. The PBMCs used were ones drawn from approximately 10 ml of fresh peripheral blood. With regard to this clonotype: The antigen remains undetermined.

V is TRBV12-3 or TRBV12-4 and J is TRBJ2-2; D is unresolved. Source material: peripheral blood. This clonotype was obtained from a woman younger than 30 with stable Graves' hyperthyroidism. Some clones in this sample may be carry-over from other donors' samples. The CDR3 protein is CASTLSADTGELFF. The CDR3 bases are TGTGCCAGCACCCTGAGCGCGGACACCGGGGAGCTGTTTTTT.